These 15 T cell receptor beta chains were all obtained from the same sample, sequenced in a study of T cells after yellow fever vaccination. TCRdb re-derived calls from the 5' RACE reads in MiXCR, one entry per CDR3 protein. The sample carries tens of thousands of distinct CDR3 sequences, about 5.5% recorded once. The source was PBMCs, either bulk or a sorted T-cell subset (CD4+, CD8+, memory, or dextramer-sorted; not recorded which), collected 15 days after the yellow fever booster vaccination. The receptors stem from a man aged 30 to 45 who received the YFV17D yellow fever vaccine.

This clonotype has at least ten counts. The CDR3 spells CAISPLAGQETQYF. CDR3 in DNA: TGTGCCATCAGTCCGCTAGCGGGACAAGAGACCCAGTACTTC. The chain couples TRBV10-3 to TRBJ2-5, with 9 bases aligning to TRBD2. With 5 bases clipped from V and 2 bases from J, the junction kept 3 bases outside the gene matches. Germline V gene lookup returns CDR1 ENHRY and CDR2 SYGVKD. The CDR3 consists of 14 residues.

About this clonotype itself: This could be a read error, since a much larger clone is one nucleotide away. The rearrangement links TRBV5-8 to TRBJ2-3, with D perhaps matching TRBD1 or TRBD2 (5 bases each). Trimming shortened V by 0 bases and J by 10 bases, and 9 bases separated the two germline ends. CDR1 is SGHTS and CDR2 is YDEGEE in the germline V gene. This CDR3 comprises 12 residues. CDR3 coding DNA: TGTGCCAGCAGCTTGGTGGGGGTTGCGCAGTATTTT. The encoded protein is CASSLVGVAQYF.

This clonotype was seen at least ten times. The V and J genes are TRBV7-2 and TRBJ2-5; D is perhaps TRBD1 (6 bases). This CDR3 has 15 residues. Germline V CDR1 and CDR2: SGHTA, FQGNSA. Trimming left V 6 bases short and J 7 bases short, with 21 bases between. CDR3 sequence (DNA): TGTGCCAGCAGTCTATACACCACGACAGGTGGGACCCAGTACTTC. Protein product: CASSLYTTTGGTQYF.

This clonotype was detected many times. The CDR3 spells CASSDRGPLEQYF. CDR3 DNA sequence: TGTGCCAGTTCGGACAGGGGACCTTTGGAGCAGTACTTC. The rearrangement uses TRBV19 and TRBJ2-7, with 9 bases lining up with TRBD1. The V gene end was trimmed by 8 bases and the J gene end by 7 bases; junction bases not matched to a gene: 9. This CDR3 has 13 residues. The germline V gene encodes CDR1 LNHDA and CDR2 SQIVND (reference sequence).

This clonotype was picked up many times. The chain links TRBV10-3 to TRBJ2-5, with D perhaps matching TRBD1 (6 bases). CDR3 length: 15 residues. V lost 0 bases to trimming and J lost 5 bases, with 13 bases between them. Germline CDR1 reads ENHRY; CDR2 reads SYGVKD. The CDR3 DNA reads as TGTGCCATCAGTGAGTCGGGAAAGGGGGTCGAGACCCAGTACTTC. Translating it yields CAISESGKGVETQYF.

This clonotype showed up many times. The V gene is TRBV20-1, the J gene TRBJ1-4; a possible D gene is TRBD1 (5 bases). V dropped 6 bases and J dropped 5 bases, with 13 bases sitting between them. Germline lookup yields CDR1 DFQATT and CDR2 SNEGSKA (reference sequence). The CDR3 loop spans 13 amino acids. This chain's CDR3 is CSADGTLNEKLFF. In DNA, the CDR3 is TGCAGTGCCGACGGGACTTTAAATGAAAAACTGTTTTTT.

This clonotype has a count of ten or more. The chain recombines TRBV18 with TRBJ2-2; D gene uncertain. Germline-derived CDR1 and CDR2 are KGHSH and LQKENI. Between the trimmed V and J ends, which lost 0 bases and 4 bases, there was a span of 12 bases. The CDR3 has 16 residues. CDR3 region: CASSPPSNWGTGELFF. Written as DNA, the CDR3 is TGTGCCAGCTCACCACCGTCCAATTGGGGCACCGGGGAGCTGTTTTTT.

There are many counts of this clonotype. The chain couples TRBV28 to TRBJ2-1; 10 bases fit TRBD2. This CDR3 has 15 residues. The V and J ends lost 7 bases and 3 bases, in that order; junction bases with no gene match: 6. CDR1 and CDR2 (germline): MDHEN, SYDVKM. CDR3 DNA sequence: TGTGCCAGCAATCCCACTAGCGGGATCTACAATGAGCAGTTCTTC. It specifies CASNPTSGIYNEQFF.

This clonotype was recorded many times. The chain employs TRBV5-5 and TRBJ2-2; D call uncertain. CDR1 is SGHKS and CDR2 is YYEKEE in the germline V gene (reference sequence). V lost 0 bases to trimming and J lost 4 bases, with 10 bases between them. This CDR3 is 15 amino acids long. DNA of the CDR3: TGTGCCAGCAGCTTGGCTTTAGGGTTCACCGGGGAGCTGTTTTTT. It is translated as CASSLALGFTGELFF.

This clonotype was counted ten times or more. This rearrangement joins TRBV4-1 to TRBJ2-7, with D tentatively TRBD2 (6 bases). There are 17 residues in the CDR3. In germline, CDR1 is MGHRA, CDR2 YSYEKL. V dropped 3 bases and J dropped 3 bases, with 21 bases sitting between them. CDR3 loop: CASSQTDFVGGGYEQYF. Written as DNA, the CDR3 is TGCGCCAGCAGCCAGACGGATTTTGTGGGGGGAGGCTACGAGCAGTACTTC.

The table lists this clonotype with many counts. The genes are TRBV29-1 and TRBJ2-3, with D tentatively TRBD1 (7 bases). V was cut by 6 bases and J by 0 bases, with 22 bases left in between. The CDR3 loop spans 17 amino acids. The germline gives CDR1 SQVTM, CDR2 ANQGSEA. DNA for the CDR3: TGCAGCGTCCGGGGGAAGGGGGCGTTGGGTAGCACAGATACGCAGTATTTT. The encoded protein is CSVRGKGALGSTDTQYF.

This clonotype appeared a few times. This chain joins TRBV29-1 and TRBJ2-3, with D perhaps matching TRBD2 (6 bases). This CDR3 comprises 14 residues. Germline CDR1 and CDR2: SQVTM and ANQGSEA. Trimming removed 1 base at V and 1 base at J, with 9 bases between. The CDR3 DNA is TGCAGCGTTGAAGCGGGCGGGGGCACAGATACGCAGTATTTT. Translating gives CSVEAGGGTDTQYF.

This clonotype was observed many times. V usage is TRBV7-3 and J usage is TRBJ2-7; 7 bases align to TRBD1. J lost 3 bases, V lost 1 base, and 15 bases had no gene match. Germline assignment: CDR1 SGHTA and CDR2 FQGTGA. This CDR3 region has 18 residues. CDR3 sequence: CASSLRREGTAGSYEQYF. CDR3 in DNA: TGTGCCAGCAGCTTAAGGAGAGAGGGGACAGCTGGGAGCTACGAGCAGTACTTC.

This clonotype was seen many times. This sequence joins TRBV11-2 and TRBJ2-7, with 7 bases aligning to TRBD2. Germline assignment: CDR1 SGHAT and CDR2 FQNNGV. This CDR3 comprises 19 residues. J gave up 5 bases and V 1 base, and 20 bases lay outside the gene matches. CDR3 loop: CASSLVVKTSRYQVNEQYF. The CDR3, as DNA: TGTGCCAGCAGCTTAGTAGTTAAGACTAGCCGCTATCAGGTCAACGAGCAGTACTTC. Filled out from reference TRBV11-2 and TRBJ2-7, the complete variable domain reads EAGVAQSPRYKIIEKRQSVAFWCNPISGHATLYWYQQILGQGPKLLIQFQNNGVVDDSQLPKDRFSAERLKGVDSTLKIQPAKLEDSAVYLCASSLVVKTSRYQVNEQYFGPGTRLTVT.

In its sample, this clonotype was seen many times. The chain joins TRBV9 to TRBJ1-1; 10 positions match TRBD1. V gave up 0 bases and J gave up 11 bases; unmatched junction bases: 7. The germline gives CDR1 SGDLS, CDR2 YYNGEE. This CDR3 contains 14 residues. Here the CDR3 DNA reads TGTGCCAGCAGCGTAGCTGACAGGGGGCAAGATGCTTTCTTT. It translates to CASSVADRGQDAFF. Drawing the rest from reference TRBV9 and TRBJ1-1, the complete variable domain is DSGVTQTPKHLITATGQRVTLRCSPRSGDLSVYWYQQSLDQGLQFLIQYYNGEERAKGNILERFSAQQFPDLHSELNLSSLELGDSALYFCASSVADRGQDAFFGQGTRLTVV.